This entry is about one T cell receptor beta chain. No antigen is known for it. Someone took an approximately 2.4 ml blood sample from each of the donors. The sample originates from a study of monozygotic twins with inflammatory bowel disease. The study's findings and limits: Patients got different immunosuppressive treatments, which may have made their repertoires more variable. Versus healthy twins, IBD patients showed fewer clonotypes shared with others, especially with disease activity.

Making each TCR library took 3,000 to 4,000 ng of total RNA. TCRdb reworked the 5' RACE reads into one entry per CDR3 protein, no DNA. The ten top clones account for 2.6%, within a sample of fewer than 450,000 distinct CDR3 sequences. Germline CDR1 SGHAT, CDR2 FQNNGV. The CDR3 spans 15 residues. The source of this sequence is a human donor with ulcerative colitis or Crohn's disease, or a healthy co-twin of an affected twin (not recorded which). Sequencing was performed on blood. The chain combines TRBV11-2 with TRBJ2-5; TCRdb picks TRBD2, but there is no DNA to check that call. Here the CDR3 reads CASSPTGSFHETQYF.